This T cell receptor beta chain stems from a study of cytomegalovirus exposure and HLA in healthy donors. Study-wide results and caveats: The authors later linked a missense DCLRE1C variant to TCR beta V- and J-gene trimming.

It was with 60 Vbeta and 13 Jbeta primers that the PCR ran. The repertoire was sequenced with immunoSEQ multiplex PCR; TCRdb's copy has only in-frame clones and lacks some. The table includes some 65,000 clones, 65% to 70% detected once. As concerns this clone: Its antigen is still unknown. Mismatch with germline at one junction end may stem from a read error.

The receptor comes from a woman aged 25 to 39 in good health and CMV-seronegative. Source material: PBMCs.

CDR3 sequence reads: CASSLGDRGSRF. DNA of the CDR3: TGTGCCAGCAGCTTAGGGGACAGGGGCTCCCGCTTC. The V gene is TRBV7-8, the J gene TRBJ2-7; 10 bases agree with TRBD1. Germline CDR1 and CDR2: SGHVS and FQNEAQ. This CDR3 has 12 residues.